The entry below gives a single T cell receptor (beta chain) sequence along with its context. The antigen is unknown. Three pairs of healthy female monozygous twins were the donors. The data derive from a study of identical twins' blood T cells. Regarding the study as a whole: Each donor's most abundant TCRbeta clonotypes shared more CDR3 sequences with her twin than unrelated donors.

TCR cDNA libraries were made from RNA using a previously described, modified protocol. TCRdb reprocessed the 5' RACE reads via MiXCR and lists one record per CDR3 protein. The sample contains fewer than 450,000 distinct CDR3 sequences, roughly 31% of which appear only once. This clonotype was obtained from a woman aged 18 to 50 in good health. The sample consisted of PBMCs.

The CDR3 region is CASSCLRQVDEQFF. The DNA of the CDR3 is TGTGCCAGTAGCTGCCTGAGACAGGTCGATGAGCAGTTCTTC. This chain uses TRBV19 with TRBJ2-1; maybe TRBD1 (6 bases). Germline assignment: CDR1 LNHDA and CDR2 SQIVND (reference sequence). This CDR3 contains 14 residues. V was pared by 6 bases and J by 8 bases, with 17 bases between.